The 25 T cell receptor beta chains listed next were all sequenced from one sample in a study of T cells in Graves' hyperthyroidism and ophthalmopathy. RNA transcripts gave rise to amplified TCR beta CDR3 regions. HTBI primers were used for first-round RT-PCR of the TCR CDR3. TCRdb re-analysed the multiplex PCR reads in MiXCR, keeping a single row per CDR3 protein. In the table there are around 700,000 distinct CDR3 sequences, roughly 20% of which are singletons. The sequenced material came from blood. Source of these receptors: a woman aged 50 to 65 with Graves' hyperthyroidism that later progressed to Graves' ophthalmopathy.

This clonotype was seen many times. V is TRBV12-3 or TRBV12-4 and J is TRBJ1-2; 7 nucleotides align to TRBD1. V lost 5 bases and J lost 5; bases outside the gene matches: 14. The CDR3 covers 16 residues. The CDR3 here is CASSPRVEGADYGYTF. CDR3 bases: TGTGCCAGCAGTCCTAGGGTGGAGGGGGCAGATTATGGCTACACCTTC.

This CDR3 is CATSDPGQANTGELFF. The CDR3 DNA is TGTGCCACCAGTGACCCCGGTCAGGCCAACACCGGGGAGCTGTTTTTT. The chain carries TRBV24-1 and TRBJ2-2; D remains unclear. This CDR3 region has 16 residues. Trimming pared 4 bases from V and 2 bases from J, leaving 13 bases between. Germline-derived CDR1 and CDR2 are KGHDR and SFDVKD.

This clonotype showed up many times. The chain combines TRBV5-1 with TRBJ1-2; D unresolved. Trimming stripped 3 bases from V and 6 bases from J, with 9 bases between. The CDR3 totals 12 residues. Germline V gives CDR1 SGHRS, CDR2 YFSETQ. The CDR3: CASSSSKDGYTF. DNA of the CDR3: TGCGCCAGCAGCTCGTCCAAGGATGGCTACACCTTC.

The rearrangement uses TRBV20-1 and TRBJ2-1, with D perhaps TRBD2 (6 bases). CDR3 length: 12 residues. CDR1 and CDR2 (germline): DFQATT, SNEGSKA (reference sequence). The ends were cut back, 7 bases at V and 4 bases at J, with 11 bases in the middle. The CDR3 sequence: CSGGLGYNEQFF. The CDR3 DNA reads TGCAGTGGGGGACTGGGATACAATGAGCAGTTCTTC.

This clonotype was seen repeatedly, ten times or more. The CDR3 loop reads CASSSSSYEQYF. The CDR3 nucleotides are TGTGCCAGCTCATCAAGCTCCTACGAGCAGTACTTC. V gene TRBV7-9 combines with J gene TRBJ2-7; D unclear. The CDR3 loop spans 12 amino acids. The V and J ends lost 8 bases and 0 bases respectively, with 8 bases between them. Per the germline V gene, CDR1 is SEHNR and CDR2 is FQNEAQ (reference sequence). Supplemented by reference TRBV7-9 and TRBJ2-7, the full variable domain reads DTGVSQNPRHKITKRGQNVTFRCDPISEHNRLYWYRQTLGQGPEFLTYFQNEAQLEKSRLLSDRFSAERPKGSFSTLEIQRTEQGDSAMYLCASSSSSYEQYFGPGTRLTVT.

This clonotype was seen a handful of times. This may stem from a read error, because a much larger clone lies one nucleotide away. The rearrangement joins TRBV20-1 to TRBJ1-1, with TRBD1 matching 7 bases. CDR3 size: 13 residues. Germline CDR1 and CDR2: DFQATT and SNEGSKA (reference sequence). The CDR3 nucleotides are TGCAGTGCTCCAGACAGGGTAAACACTGAAGCTCTCTTT. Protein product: CSAPDRVNTEALF.

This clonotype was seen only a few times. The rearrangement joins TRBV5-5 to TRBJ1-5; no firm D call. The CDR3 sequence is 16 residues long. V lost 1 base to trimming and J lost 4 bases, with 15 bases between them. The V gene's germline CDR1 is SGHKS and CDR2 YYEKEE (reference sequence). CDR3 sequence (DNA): TGTGCCAGCAGCTTGAGTTCAGACCCAGGAAATCAGCCCCAGCATTTT. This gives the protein CASSLSSDPGNQPQHF.

CDR3 region: CASSDVSGNTIYF. Here the CDR3 DNA reads TGTGCCAGCAGCGATGTCTCTGGAAACACCATATATTTT. This rearrangement joins TRBV19 to TRBJ1-3; D unclear. V lost 9 bases, J lost 0 bases, and 9 bases lay in between. CDR3 length: 13 residues. Germline V lookup: CDR1 LNHDA, CDR2 SQIVND (reference sequence).

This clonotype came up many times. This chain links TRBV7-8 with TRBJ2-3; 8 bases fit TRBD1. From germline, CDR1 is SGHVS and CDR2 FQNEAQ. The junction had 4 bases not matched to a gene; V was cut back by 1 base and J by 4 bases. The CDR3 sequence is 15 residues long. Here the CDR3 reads CASSLGSGGADTQYF. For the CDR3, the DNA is TGTGCCAGCAGCTTAGGGTCAGGGGGCGCAGATACGCAGTATTTT.

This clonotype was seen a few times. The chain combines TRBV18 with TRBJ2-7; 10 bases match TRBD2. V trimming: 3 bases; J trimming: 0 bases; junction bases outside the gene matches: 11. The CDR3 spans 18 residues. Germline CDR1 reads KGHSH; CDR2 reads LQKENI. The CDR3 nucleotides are TGTGCCAGCTCACCGACCGGTAGCGGGGGGCCAAACTCCTACGAGCAGTACTTC. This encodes CASSPTGSGGPNSYEQYF.

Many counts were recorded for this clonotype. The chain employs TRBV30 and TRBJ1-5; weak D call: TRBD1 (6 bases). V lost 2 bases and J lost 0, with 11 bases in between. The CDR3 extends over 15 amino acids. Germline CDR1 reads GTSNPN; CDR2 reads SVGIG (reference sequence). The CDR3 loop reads CAWSYGQTSNQPQHF. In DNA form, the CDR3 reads TGTGCCTGGAGTTACGGACAGACTAGCAATCAGCCCCAGCATTTT.

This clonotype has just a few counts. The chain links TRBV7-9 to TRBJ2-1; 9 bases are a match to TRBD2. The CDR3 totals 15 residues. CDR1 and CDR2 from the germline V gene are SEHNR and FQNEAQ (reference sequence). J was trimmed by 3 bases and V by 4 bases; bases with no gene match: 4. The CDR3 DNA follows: TGTGCCAGCAGCTCTAGCGGGAACCACTACAATGAGCAGTTCTTC. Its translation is CASSSSGNHYNEQFF. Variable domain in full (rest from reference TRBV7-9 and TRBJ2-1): DTGVSQNPRHKITKRGQNVTFRCDPISEHNRLYWYRQTLGQGPEFLTYFQNEAQLEKSRLLSDRFSAERPKGSFSTLEIQRTEQGDSAMYLCASSSSGNHYNEQFFGPGTRLTVL.

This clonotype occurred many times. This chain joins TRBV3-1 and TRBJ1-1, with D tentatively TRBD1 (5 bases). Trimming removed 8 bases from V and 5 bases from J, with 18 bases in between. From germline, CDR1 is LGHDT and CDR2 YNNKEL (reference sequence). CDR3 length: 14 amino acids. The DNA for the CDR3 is TGTGCCAGCTCGCGAGCTATCCGGGGGACTGAAGCTTTCTTT. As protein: CASSRAIRGTEAFF.

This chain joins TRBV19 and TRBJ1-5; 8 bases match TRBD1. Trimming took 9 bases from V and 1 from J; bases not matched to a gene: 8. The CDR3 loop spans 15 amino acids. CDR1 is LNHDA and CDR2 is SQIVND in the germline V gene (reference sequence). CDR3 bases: TGTGCCAGCGACTTGTCAGGGGGCAGCAATCAGCCCCAGCATTTT. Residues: CASDLSGGSNQPQHF.

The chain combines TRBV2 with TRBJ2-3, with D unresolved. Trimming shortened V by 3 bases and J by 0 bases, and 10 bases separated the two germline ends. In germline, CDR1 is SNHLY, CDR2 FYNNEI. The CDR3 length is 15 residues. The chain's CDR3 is CASSDIVSSTDTQYF. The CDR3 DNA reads TGTGCCAGCAGTGATATTGTCTCTAGCACAGATACGCAGTATTTT.

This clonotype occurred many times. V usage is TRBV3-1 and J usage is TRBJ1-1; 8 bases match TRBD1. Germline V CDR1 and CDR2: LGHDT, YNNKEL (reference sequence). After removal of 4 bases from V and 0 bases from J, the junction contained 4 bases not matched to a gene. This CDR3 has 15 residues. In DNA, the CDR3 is TGTGCCAGCAGCCCTAACAGGGGGATGAACACTGAAGCTTTCTTT. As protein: CASSPNRGMNTEAFF.

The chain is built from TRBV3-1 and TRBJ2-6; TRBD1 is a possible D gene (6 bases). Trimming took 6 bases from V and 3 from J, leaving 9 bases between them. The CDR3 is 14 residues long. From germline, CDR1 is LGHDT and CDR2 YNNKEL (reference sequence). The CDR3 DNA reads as TGTGCCAGCAGTCAGGGGTTTGGGGCCAACGTCCTGACTTTC. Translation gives CASSQGFGANVLTF.

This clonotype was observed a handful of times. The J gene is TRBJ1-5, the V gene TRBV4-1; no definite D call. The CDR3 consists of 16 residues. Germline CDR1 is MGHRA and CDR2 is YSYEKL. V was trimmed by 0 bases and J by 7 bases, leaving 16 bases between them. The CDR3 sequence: CASSQEGRVSRQPQHF. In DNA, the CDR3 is TGCGCCAGCAGCCAAGAAGGTAGGGTCTCCCGACAGCCCCAGCATTTT.

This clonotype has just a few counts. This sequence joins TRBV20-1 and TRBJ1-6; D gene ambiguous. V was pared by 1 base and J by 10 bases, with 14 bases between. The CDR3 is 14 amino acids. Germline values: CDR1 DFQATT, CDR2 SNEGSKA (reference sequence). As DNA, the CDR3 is TGCAGTGCTAGAGCCCCCACGGATGGGTCACCCCTCCACTTT. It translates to CSARAPTDGSPLHF.

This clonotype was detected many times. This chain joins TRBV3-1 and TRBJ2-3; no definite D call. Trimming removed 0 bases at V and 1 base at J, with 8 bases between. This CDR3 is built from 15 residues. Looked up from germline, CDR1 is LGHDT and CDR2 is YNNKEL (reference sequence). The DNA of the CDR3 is TGTGCCAGCAGCCAAGATTTACTGGGCACAGATACGCAGTATTTT. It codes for CASSQDLLGTDTQYF.

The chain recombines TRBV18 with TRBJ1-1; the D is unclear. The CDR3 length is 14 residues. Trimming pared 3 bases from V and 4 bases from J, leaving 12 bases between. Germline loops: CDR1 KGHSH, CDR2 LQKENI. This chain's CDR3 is CASSPSSGSTEAFF. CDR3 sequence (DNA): TGTGCCAGCTCACCCTCTTCAGGAAGCACTGAAGCTTTCTTT. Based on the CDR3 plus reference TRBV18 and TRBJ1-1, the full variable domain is NAGVMQNPRHLVRRRGQEARLRCSPMKGHSHVYWYRQLPEEGLKFMVYLQKENIIDESGMPKERFSAEFPKEGPSILRIQQVVRGDSAAYFCASSPSSGSTEAFFGQGTRLTVV.

CDR3 residues: CASSLTGGSLVHEQFF. CDR3 DNA sequence: TGTGCCAGCAGCTTAACGGGCGGGAGTCTGGTCCATGAGCAGTTCTTC. The chain employs TRBV7-3 and TRBJ2-1; 7 bases map to TRBD2. Trimming took 0 bases from V and 8 from J; bases not matched to a gene: 10. The germline V gene has CDR1 SGHTA and CDR2 FQGTGA. CDR3 length equals 16 residues.

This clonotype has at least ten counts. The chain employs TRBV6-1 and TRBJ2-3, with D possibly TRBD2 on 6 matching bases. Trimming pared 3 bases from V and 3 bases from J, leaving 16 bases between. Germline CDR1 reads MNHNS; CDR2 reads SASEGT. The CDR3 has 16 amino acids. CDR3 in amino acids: CASSDWRGRMTDTQYF. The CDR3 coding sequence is TGTGCCAGCAGTGATTGGAGGGGCCGTATGACAGATACGCAGTATTTT.

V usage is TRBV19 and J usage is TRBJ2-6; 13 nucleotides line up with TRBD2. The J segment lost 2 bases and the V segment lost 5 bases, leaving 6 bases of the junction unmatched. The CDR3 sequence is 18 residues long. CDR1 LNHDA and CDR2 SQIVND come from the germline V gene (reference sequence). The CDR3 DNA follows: TGTGCCAGTAGTCCGCAACTAGCGGGGGGGGCTGGGGCCAACGTCCTGACTTTC. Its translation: CASSPQLAGGAGANVLTF.

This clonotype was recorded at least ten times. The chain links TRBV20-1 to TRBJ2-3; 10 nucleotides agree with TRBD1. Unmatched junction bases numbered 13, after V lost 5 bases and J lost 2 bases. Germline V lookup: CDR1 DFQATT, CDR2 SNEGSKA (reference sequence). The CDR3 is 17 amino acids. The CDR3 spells CSAHLLRDRGFTDTQYF. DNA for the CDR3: TGCAGTGCTCACCTTCTCAGGGACAGGGGATTCACAGATACGCAGTATTTT.